The 21 T cell receptor beta chains below were found in one sample sequenced in a study of T cells after yellow fever vaccination (dated by TCRdb to between 2019 and 2020). The treatment or condition label of this sample denotes: live attenuated yellow fever vaccine strain. Library preparation employed 5' RACE. The instrument was an Illumina HiSeq 2500. TCRdb took the public reads, trimmed them with fastp at Q25, ran MiXCR for clone calling and kept in-frame beta chains. Every CDR3 protein is listed once, alongside the most common genes and DNA of its rows. Within this sample are about 230,000 distinct CDR3 sequences, with roughly 6.3% of them counted one time only. The top ten clonotypes cover around 1% of the sample. Sequenced here: CD4+ T cells sorted from PBMCs, sampled on the day of the yellow fever booster vaccination. All receptors come from a man aged 30-40 years who received the YFV17D yellow fever vaccine.

V gene TRBV5-4 combines with J gene TRBJ2-1; 8 bases align to TRBD2. CDR1 is SGHNT, CDR2 YYREEE, per germline (reference sequence). The CDR3 has 16 residues. Germline trimming cut 4 bases from V and 8 bases from J; bases unmatched to any gene: 14. CDR3 protein: CASSPRGREVRDEQFF. The CDR3 DNA reads TGTGCCAGCAGCCCCCGGGGGCGGGAGGTTAGAGATGAGCAGTTCTTC.

This clonotype was seen at least ten times. The CDR3 region is CASRWDRVQETQYF. CDR3 nucleotides: TGTGCCAGCAGATGGGACAGAGTGCAAGAGACCCAGTACTTC. This rearrangement joins TRBV28 to TRBJ2-5; 7 bases match TRBD1. Trimming at V came to 6 bases and at J to 2 bases, leaving 6 bases not matched to a gene. Germline V CDR1 and CDR2: MDHEN, SYDVKM. This CDR3 contains 14 residues. Combining the CDR3 with reference TRBV28 and TRBJ2-5 gives the whole variable domain DVKVTQSSRYLVKRTGEKVFLECVQDMDHENMFWYRQDPGLGLRLIYFSYDVKMKEKGDIPEGYSVSREKKERFSLILESASTNQTSMYLCASRWDRVQETQYFGPGTRLLVL.

This clonotype was picked up many times. V gene TRBV29-1 combines with J gene TRBJ2-1; D remains ambiguous. The CDR3 loop spans 14 amino acids. V lost 4 bases and J lost 1, with 11 bases in between. In germline, CDR1 is SQVTM, CDR2 ANQGSEA. CDR3 in DNA: TGCAGCGTTGGCGAGGCCGCTTCCTACAATGAGCAGTTCTTC. Translation gives CSVGEAASYNEQFF.

V usage is TRBV29-1 and J usage is TRBJ2-3; 10 bases map to TRBD2. This CDR3 is built from 15 residues. The V and J ends lost 4 bases and 2 bases, in that order; junction bases with no gene match: 6. Germline CDR1 is SQVTM and CDR2 is ANQGSEA. CDR3 DNA sequence: TGCAGCGTTGTTGGACTAGCGGACTACACAGATACGCAGTATTTT. As protein: CSVVGLADYTDTQYF.

The rearrangement joins TRBV7-2 to TRBJ2-3; tentative D call: TRBD1 (5 bases). The CDR3 totals 14 residues. V lost 5 bases to trimming and J lost 1 base, with 10 bases between them. Germline CDR1 and CDR2: SGHTA and FQGNSA. The CDR3 sequence: CASSLQGGTDTQYF. CDR3 in DNA: TGTGCCAGCAGCCTTCAGGGCGGCACAGATACGCAGTATTTT.

The J gene is TRBJ1-1, the V gene TRBV5-6, with D unresolved. The CDR3 has 12 amino acids. Trimming removed 7 bases at V and 7 bases at J, with 14 bases between. In germline, CDR1 is SGHDT, CDR2 YYEEEE. CDR3 region: CASFHQDNEAFF. CDR3 in DNA: TGTGCCAGCTTCCACCAGGATAATGAAGCTTTCTTT. Full variable domain (rest looked up from reference TRBV5-6 and TRBJ1-1): DAGVTQSPTHLIKTRGQQVTLRCSPKSGHDTVSWYQQALGQGPQFIFQYYEEEERQRGNFPDRFSGHQFPNYSSELNVNALLLGDSALYLCASFHQDNEAFFGQGTRLTVV.

This clonotype was found a few times. The genes are TRBV20-1 and TRBJ2-7, with D unclear. The germline V gene encodes CDR1 DFQATT and CDR2 SNEGSKA (reference sequence). This CDR3 has 13 amino acids. V was trimmed by 6 bases and J by 6 bases, leaving 18 bases between them. Here the CDR3 reads CSAPDSSWSEQYF. As DNA, the CDR3 is TGCAGTGCCCCAGACTCCTCGTGGAGCGAGCAGTACTTC.

This clonotype has more than one count but fewer than ten. The chain recombines TRBV12-3 or TRBV12-4 with TRBJ2-5; no firm D call. The V and J ends lost 5 bases and 5 bases respectively, with 12 bases between them. The CDR3 length is 13 residues. The CDR3 loop is CASSLMRLETQYF. The CDR3 region has the DNA TGTGCCAGCAGTCTGATGCGCCTTGAGACCCAGTACTTC.

The sample holds a few counts of this clonotype. The V gene is TRBV12-3 or TRBV12-4, the J gene TRBJ2-5, with 10 bases aligning to TRBD2. V gave up 6 bases and J gave up 5 bases; unmatched junction bases: 9. This CDR3 spans 15 amino acids. In DNA, the CDR3 is TGTGCCAGCAGCCTAGCGGGAGCCCTGTGGGAGACCCAGTACTTC. This translates into CASSLAGALWETQYF.

This clonotype was observed a few times. The V and J genes are TRBV14 and TRBJ2-3; perhaps TRBD1 as D (5 bases). The CDR3 extends over 14 amino acids. Germline V gives CDR1 SGHDN, CDR2 FVKESK. The ends were cut back, 0 bases at V and 5 bases at J, with 9 bases in the middle. The CDR3 sequence is CASSQDVGQDTQYF. The CDR3 DNA reads TGTGCCAGCAGCCAAGATGTAGGACAAGATACGCAGTATTTT.

There are many counts of this clonotype. The chain has TRBV5-1 and TRBJ2-5; 10 positions match TRBD2. This CDR3 is 15 amino acids long. Germline values: CDR1 SGHRS, CDR2 YFSETQ. The trim removed 5 bases at V and 2 bases at J, leaving 6 bases unmatched. CDR3 sequence reads: CASRTTSGIQETQYF. In nucleotides, the CDR3 is TGCGCCAGCAGAACTACTAGCGGGATACAAGAGACCCAGTACTTC.

This chain uses TRBV13 with TRBJ2-7, with D hard to call. From germline, CDR1 is PRHDT and CDR2 FYEKMQ (reference sequence). The CDR3 is 15 residues long. V lost 5 bases and J lost 0, with 14 bases in between. The CDR3 nucleotides are TGTGCCAGCAGCACGGCCGGGCCCCTCTCCTACGAGCAGTACTTC. This translates into CASSTAGPLSYEQYF.

The J gene is TRBJ2-1, the V gene TRBV20-1, with TRBD1 matching 7 bases. The germline V gene has CDR1 DFQATT and CDR2 SNEGSKA (reference sequence). The CDR3 contains 12 residues. V gave up 7 bases and J gave up 7 bases; unmatched junction bases: 7. The CDR3 region is CSGPGQSNEQFF. As DNA, the CDR3 is TGCAGTGGGCCGGGACAGAGTAATGAGCAGTTCTTC.

This clonotype was counted between two and nine times. V usage is TRBV20-1 and J usage is TRBJ2-7, with unresolved D. This CDR3 is built from 13 residues. CDR1 and CDR2 (germline): DFQATT, SNEGSKA (reference sequence). Trimming took 5 bases from V and 1 from J, leaving 12 bases between them. The CDR3 DNA reads TGCAGTGCTCGCCGGCCAGGTTCCTACGAGCAGTACTTC. Encoded protein: CSARRPGSYEQYF.

This clonotype was seen many times. J is TRBJ2-1 and V is TRBV6-1, with 7 bases identical to TRBD2. The CDR3 has 13 residues. Unmatched junction bases numbered 12, after V lost 4 bases and J lost 15 bases. Germline CDR1 reads MNHNS; CDR2 reads SASEGT. CDR3 bases: TGTGCCAGCAGTGGTTGGAGCGGGGCCTCCCTGTTCTTC. This gives the protein CASSGWSGASLFF.

This clonotype was seen repeatedly, ten times or more. The rearrangement links TRBV27 to TRBJ2-1; D could derive from TRBD1 or TRBD2 (5 bases each). CDR1 is MNHEY, CDR2 SMNVEV, per germline (reference sequence). Trimming took off 6 bases at V and 8 bases at J, with 14 bases between the two ends. The CDR3 has 13 residues. In DNA, the CDR3 is TGTGCCAGCAGCCCGGGACCAGCGCATGAGCAGTTCTTC. Translated, it gives CASSPGPAHEQFF.

This clonotype was picked up many times. The rearrangement links TRBV5-1 to TRBJ2-5; D perhaps matches TRBD2 (5 bases). The CDR3 contains 15 residues. V was pared by 4 bases and J by 4 bases, with 17 bases between. Germline CDR1 SGHRS, CDR2 YFSETQ. The CDR3 nucleotides are TGCGCCAGCAGCGTGGGGAGTGCCGTTTCAGAGACCCAGTACTTC. This translates into CASSVGSAVSETQYF.

This clonotype showed up many times. V usage is TRBV20-1 and J usage is TRBJ2-1; 11 bases are a match to TRBD2. This CDR3 spans 14 amino acids. CDR1 DFQATT and CDR2 SNEGSKA come from the germline V gene (reference sequence). Trimming removed 1 base from V and 10 bases from J; junction bases left unmatched: 6. CDR3 nucleotide sequence: TGCAGTGCTAGAGTTAGCGGGAGGGCTCGGGAGCAGTTCTTC. It codes for CSARVSGRAREQFF.

This chain links TRBV7-9 with TRBJ2-7; no clear D gene. V lost 5 bases and J 4 bases, leaving 9 bases between the germline ends. There are 12 residues in the CDR3. CDR1 is SEHNR, CDR2 FQNEAQ, per germline (reference sequence). The CDR3 DNA reads as TGTGCCAGCAGCGGTGGACCATACGAGCAGTACTTC. Translation gives CASSGGPYEQYF.

The table lists this clonotype with a few counts. The chain employs TRBV7-2 and TRBJ2-7, with D tentatively TRBD1 or TRBD2 (5 bases each). The CDR3 extends over 15 amino acids. Per germline, CDR1 SGHTA and CDR2 FQGNSA. Trimming took off 0 bases at V and 5 bases at J, with 14 bases between the two ends. In DNA, the CDR3 is TGTGCCAGCAGCTTAGCGCCGGACTGGGGCCACGAGCAGTACTTC. It codes for CASSLAPDWGHEQYF.

The rearrangement joins TRBV5-1 to TRBJ2-7, with D possibly TRBD1 on 5 matching bases. The CDR3 loop spans 15 amino acids. CDR1 and CDR2 (germline): SGHRS, YFSETQ. Trimming took off 5 bases at V and 3 bases at J, with 18 bases between the two ends. The CDR3 sequence: CASRPNLQARYEQYF. For the CDR3, the DNA is TGCGCCAGCAGACCAAACTTACAGGCCCGCTACGAGCAGTACTTC. Full variable domain (outside the CDR3, taken from reference TRBV5-1 and TRBJ2-7): KAGVTQTPRYLIKTRGQQVTLSCSPISGHRSVSWYQQTPGQGLQFLFEYFSETQRNKGNFPGRFSGRQFSNSRSEMNVSTLELGDSALYLCASRPNLQARYEQYFGPGTRLTVT.